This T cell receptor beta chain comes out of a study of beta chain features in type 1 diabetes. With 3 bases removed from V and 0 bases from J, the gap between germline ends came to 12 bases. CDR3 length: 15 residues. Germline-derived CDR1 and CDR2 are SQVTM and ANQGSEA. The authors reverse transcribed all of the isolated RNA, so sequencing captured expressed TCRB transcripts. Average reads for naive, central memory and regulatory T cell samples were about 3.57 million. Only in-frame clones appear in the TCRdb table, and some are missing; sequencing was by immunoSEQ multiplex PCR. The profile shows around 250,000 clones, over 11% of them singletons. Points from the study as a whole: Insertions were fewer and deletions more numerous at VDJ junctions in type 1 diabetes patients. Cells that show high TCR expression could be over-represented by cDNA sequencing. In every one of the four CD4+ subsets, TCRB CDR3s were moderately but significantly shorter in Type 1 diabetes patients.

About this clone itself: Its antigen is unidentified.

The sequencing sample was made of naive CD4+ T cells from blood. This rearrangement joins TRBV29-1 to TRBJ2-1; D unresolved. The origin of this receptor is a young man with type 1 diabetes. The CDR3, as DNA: TGCAGCGTTGAGTATATCCGCAGCTCCTACAATGAGCAGTTCTTC. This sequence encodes CSVEYIRSSYNEQFF.